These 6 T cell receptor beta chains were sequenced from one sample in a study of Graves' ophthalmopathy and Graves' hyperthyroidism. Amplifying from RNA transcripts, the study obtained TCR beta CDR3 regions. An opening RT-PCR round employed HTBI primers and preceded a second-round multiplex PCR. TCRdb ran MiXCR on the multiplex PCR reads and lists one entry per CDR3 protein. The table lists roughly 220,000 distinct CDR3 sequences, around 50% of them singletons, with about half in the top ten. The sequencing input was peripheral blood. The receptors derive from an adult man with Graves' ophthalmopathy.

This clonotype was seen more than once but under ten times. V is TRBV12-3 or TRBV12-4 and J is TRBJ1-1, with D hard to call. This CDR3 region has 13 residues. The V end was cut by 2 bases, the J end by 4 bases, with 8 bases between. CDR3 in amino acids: CASSLTALTEAFF. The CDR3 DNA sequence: TGTGCCAGCAGTTTAACTGCTCTCACTGAAGCTTTCTTT.

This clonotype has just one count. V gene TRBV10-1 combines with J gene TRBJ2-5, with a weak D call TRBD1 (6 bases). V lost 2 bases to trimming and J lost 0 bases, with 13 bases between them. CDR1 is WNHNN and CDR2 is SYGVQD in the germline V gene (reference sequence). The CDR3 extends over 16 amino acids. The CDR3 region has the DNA TGCGCCAGCAGTGAGGCAGGGGCCCAGTACCAAGAGACCCAGTACTTC. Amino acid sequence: CASSEAGAQYQETQYF.

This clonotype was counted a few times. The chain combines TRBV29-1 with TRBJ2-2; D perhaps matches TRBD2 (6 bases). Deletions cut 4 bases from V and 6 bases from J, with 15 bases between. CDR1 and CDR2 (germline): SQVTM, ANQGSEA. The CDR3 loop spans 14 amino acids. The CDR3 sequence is CSVGVGGKAGELFF. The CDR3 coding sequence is TGCAGCGTTGGAGTTGGAGGGAAGGCCGGGGAGCTGTTTTTT.

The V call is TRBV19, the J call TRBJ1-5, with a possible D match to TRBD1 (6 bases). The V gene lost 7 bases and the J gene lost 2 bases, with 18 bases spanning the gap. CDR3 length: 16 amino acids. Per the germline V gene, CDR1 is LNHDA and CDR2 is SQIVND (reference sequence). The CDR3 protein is CASTRGAGAGNQPQHF. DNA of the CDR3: TGTGCCAGTACGAGGGGGGCCGGGGCAGGCAATCAGCCCCAGCATTTT.

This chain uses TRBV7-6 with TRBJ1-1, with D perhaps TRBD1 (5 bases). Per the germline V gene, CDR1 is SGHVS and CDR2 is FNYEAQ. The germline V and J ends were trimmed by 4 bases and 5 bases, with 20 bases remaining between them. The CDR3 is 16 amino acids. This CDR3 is CASSSRQGRRGTEAFF. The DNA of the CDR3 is TGTGCCAGCAGCTCGAGGCAGGGAAGGAGAGGAACTGAAGCTTTCTTT.

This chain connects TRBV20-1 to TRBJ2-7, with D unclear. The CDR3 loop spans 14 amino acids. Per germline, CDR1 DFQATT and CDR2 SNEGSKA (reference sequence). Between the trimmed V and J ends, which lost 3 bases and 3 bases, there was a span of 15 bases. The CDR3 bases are TGCAGTGCTAGCCCCGACATAGCTCTCTACGAGCAGTACTTC. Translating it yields CSASPDIALYEQYF.